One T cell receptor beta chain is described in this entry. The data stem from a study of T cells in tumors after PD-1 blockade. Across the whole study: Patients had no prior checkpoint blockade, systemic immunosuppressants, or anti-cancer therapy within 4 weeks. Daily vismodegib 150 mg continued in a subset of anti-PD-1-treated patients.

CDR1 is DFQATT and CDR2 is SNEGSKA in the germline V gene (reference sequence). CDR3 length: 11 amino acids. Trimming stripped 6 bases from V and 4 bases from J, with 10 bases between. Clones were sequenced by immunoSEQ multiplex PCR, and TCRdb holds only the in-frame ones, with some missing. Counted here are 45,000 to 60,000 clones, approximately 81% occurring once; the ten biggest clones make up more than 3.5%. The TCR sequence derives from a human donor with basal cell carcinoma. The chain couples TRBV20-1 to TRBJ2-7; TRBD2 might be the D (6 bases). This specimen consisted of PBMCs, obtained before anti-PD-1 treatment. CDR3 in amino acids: CSAEAGYEQYF. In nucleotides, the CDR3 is TGCAGTGCCGAAGCGGGTTACGAGCAGTACTTC.